The 26 T cell receptor beta chains below were found in one sample sequenced in a study of T cells after yellow fever vaccination. MiXCR was run by TCRdb on the 5' RACE reads, yielding one entry per CDR3 protein. The sample consists of about 340,000 distinct CDR3 sequences, almost 4% of them appearing once. Specimen: PBMCs, collected 5 days after the yellow fever booster vaccination. The receptors originated from a man aged 18 to 30 who received the YFV17D yellow fever vaccine.

The chain couples TRBV28 to TRBJ1-5; no clear D gene. CDR3 size: 13 residues. V lost 2 bases and J lost 4, with 6 bases in between. Germline values: CDR1 MDHEN, CDR2 SYDVKM. This chain's CDR3 is CASSLSPNQPQHF. In DNA, the CDR3 is TGTGCCAGCAGTTTAAGCCCGAATCAGCCCCAGCATTTT. The full variable domain, with the rest looked up from reference TRBV28 and TRBJ1-5, is DVKVTQSSRYLVKRTGEKVFLECVQDMDHENMFWYRQDPGLGLRLIYFSYDVKMKEKGDIPEGYSVSREKKERFSLILESASTNQTSMYLCASSLSPNQPQHFGDGTRLSIL.

The sample holds a few counts of this clonotype. V and J are TRBV16 and TRBJ2-7, with D perhaps matching TRBD2 (5 bases). Per germline, CDR1 KGHSY and CDR2 FQNENV. The V gene lost 0 bases and the J gene lost 2 bases, with 8 bases spanning the gap. CDR3 length: 14 residues. Here the CDR3 DNA reads TGTGCCAGCAGCCAATCTGACGGGACCTACGAGCAGTACTTC. Its protein product is CASSQSDGTYEQYF.

The CDR3 loop is CASSFRDGGYTF. As DNA, the CDR3 is TGTGCCAGCAGCTTTAGGGACGGTGGCTACACCTTC. V usage is TRBV7-2 and J usage is TRBJ1-2; perhaps TRBD1 as D (5 bases). Per germline, CDR1 SGHTA and CDR2 FQGNSA. The CDR3 sequence is 12 residues long. The ends were cut back, 3 bases at V and 7 bases at J, with 9 bases in the middle.

This clonotype was seen at least ten times. The V and J genes are TRBV7-9 and TRBJ2-4, with 12 bases that match TRBD1. The CDR3 sequence is 17 residues long. Germline assignment: CDR1 SEHNR and CDR2 FQNEAQ (reference sequence). Trimming removed 5 bases from V and 7 bases from J; junction bases left unmatched: 12. The CDR3 loop reads CASSPSGTGGRGNIQYF. The CDR3, as DNA: TGTGCCAGCAGCCCGTCCGGGACAGGGGGCCGGGGGAACATTCAGTACTTC. Together with reference TRBV7-9 and TRBJ2-4, the CDR3 gives the full variable domain: DTGVSQNPRHKITKRGQNVTFRCDPISEHNRLYWYRQTLGQGPEFLTYFQNEAQLEKSRLLSDRFSAERPKGSFSTLEIQRTEQGDSAMYLCASSPSGTGGRGNIQYFGAGTRLSVL.

The table lists this clonotype with a few counts. CDR3 loop: CASSVVPGQASRSGANVLTF. The CDR3 DNA reads TGTGCCAGCAGCGTCGTCCCGGGACAGGCTTCAAGGTCTGGGGCCAACGTCCTGACTTTC. The chain uses TRBV5-5 and TRBJ2-6, with TRBD1 matching 8 bases. The germline CDR1 and CDR2 sequences are SGHKS and YYEKEE (reference sequence). The CDR3 has 20 amino acids. Trimming took 4 bases from V and 1 from J; bases not matched to a gene: 16. Drawing the rest from reference TRBV5-5 and TRBJ2-6, the complete variable domain is DAGVTQSPTHLIKTRGQQVTLRCSPISGHKSVSWYQQVLGQGPQFIFQYYEKEERGRGNFPDRFSARQFPNYSSELNVNALLLGDSALYLCASSVVPGQASRSGANVLTFGAGSRLTVL.

This clonotype was seen repeatedly, ten times or more. The V call is TRBV5-1, the J call TRBJ2-3, with 13 nucleotides matching TRBD2. This CDR3 is 16 amino acids long. V was pared by 4 bases and J by 5 bases, with 7 bases of the junction left unmatched. CDR1 and CDR2 from the germline V gene are SGHRS and YFSETQ. The CDR3 region has the DNA TGCGCCAGCAGCGGCGGACTAGCGGGGGTCGTAGATACGCAGTATTTT. Translating it yields CASSGGLAGVVDTQYF.

This chain links TRBV4-1 with TRBJ2-3; TRBD2 matches 12 bases. Germline CDR1 reads MGHRA; CDR2 reads YSYEKL. V shed 1 base, J shed 0 bases, and the junction held 8 bases outside the gene matches. CDR3 length equals 19 residues. The CDR3 loop is CASSQAASSGGASTDTQYF. The CDR3 DNA reads as TGCGCCAGCAGCCAAGCGGCGTCTAGCGGGGGGGCTAGCACAGATACGCAGTATTTT.

This chain uses TRBV6-5 with TRBJ1-3; 9 bases are shared with TRBD1. V was clipped by 6 bases and J by 4 bases; unmatched bases: 10. The CDR3 is 16 residues long. Germline V gene data show CDR1 as MNHEY and CDR2 as SVGAGI. CDR3 amino acids: CASSPGTGTSGNTIYF. The CDR3 DNA follows: TGTGCCAGCAGCCCCGGGACAGGGACATCGGGAAACACCATATATTTT.

This clonotype appeared many times. The rearrangement uses TRBV5-1 and TRBJ2-7; 8 positions agree with TRBD1. Per germline, CDR1 SGHRS and CDR2 YFSETQ. The J segment lost 5 bases and the V segment lost 4 bases, leaving 11 bases of the junction unmatched. CDR3 length: 15 amino acids. The CDR3 is CASSRQGDRQHEQYF. CDR3 nucleotides: TGCGCCAGCAGCCGGCAGGGGGACAGGCAGCACGAGCAGTACTTC.

The gene calls are TRBV20-1 and TRBJ2-4, with TRBD2 matching over 16 bases. CDR3 length equals 19 residues. The germline V gene has CDR1 DFQATT and CDR2 SNEGSKA (reference sequence). Trimming removed 3 bases from V and 0 bases from J; junction bases left unmatched: 8. The CDR3 sequence is CSASHWGLAGGLAKNIQYF. DNA of the CDR3: TGCAGTGCTAGCCATTGGGGACTAGCGGGGGGGCTAGCCAAAAACATTCAGTACTTC.

V and J are TRBV7-9 and TRBJ1-3, with D uncertain. The CDR3 contains 15 residues. Germline V lookup: CDR1 SEHNR, CDR2 FQNEAQ (reference sequence). V was shortened by 5 bases and J by 0 bases, with 11 bases between the two germline ends. CDR3 sequence (DNA): TGTGCCAGCAGCCCGACAAGACTCTCTGGAAACACCATATATTTT. The encoded protein is CASSPTRLSGNTIYF.

V usage is TRBV5-1 and J usage is TRBJ1-5; D might be TRBD1 (5 bases). The germline V gene encodes CDR1 SGHRS and CDR2 YFSETQ. The V end lost 3 bases, the J end lost 3 bases, and 13 bases lay between the germline ends. This CDR3 has 15 residues. Written as DNA, the CDR3 is TGCGCCAGCAGCTATCGGGGGGGGGACAATCAGCCCCAGCATTTT. Protein: CASSYRGGDNQPQHF.

This clonotype occurred a few times. This chain links TRBV6-1 with TRBJ2-1; 9 bases align to TRBD2. Germline lookup yields CDR1 MNHNS and CDR2 SASEGT. The V gene end was trimmed by 6 bases and the J gene end by 10 bases; junction bases not matched to a gene: 13. The CDR3 is 15 residues long. The CDR3 here is CASRAIVGTSTEQFF. The CDR3 nucleotides are TGTGCCAGCAGAGCCATTGTGGGGACTAGCACGGAGCAGTTCTTC.

This clonotype was recorded at least ten times. This sequence joins TRBV29-1 and TRBJ2-3; 12 nucleotides agree with TRBD1. The CDR3 loop spans 16 amino acids. V lost 6 bases and J lost 2; bases outside the gene matches: 9. Per germline, CDR1 SQVTM and CDR2 ANQGSEA. CDR3 protein: CSVLPGTGGFTDTQYF. The CDR3 nucleotides are TGCAGCGTCCTCCCCGGGACAGGGGGCTTCACAGATACGCAGTATTTT.

This rearrangement joins TRBV6-6 to TRBJ2-3; TRBD2 matches 10 bases. The germline gives CDR1 MNHNY, CDR2 SVGAGI (reference sequence). Trimming at V came to 2 bases and at J to 0 bases, leaving 5 bases not matched to a gene. The CDR3 is 17 residues long. In DNA, the CDR3 is TGTGCCAGCAGTTACGGACCTAGCGGGGGAAGCACAGATACGCAGTATTTT. Translating it yields CASSYGPSGGSTDTQYF.

There are a few counts of this clonotype. The V gene is TRBV4-3, the J gene TRBJ1-1; TRBD1 agrees at 7 bases. V shed 1 base, J shed 8 bases, and the junction held 16 bases outside the gene matches. CDR1 is LGHNA and CDR2 is YSLEER in the germline V gene. The CDR3 is 17 residues long. The CDR3, as DNA: TGCGCCAGCAGCCAAGGTTATGTTAGGGACAGACCTAGAGAAGCTTTCTTT. Protein: CASSQGYVRDRPREAFF.

As regards this clonotype: No conserved phenylalanine or tryptophan is present at the end of the CDR3, so a read error is the likely explanation. CDR3 loop: CASNRESSGANVLTL. CDR3 coding DNA: TGTGCCAGCAACAGGGAAAGTTCTGGGGCCAACGTCCTGACTCTC. The chain joins TRBV7-2 to TRBJ2-6, with D possibly matching TRBD1 (6 bases). The CDR3 length is 15 residues. The ends were cut back, 7 bases at V and 1 base at J, with 11 bases in the middle. CDR1 is SGHTA and CDR2 is FQGNSA in the germline V gene.

This clonotype came up many times. The rearrangement links TRBV18 to TRBJ2-5; possible D gene TRBD2, 5 bases. This CDR3 region has 14 residues. With 2 bases removed from V and 2 bases from J, the gap between germline ends came to 9 bases. CDR1 is KGHSH, CDR2 LQKENI, per germline. The CDR3 region is CASSPIGGQETQYF. In DNA form, the CDR3 reads TGTGCCAGCTCACCAATCGGAGGTCAAGAGACCCAGTACTTC.

Only a few counts were recorded for this clonotype. The CDR3 here is CASSATTSGVETQYF. CDR3 DNA sequence: TGTGCCAGCAGCGCTACGACTAGCGGGGTGGAGACCCAGTACTTC. The chain employs TRBV6-4 and TRBJ2-5; TRBD2 agrees at 11 bases. Trimming at V came to 6 bases and at J to 5 bases, leaving 8 bases not matched to a gene. Germline V gene data show CDR1 as MRHNA and CDR2 as SNTAGT. The CDR3 runs to 15 residues.

This clonotype was picked up a small number of times. The rearrangement uses TRBV5-6 and TRBJ1-6, with D possibly TRBD1 on 5 matching bases. This CDR3 is built from 14 residues. From germline, CDR1 is SGHDT and CDR2 YYEEEE. V lost 4 bases to trimming and J lost 5 bases, with 10 bases between them. Here the CDR3 reads CASSHRGHNSPLHF. CDR3 sequence (DNA): TGTGCCAGCAGCCACCGGGGCCATAATTCACCCCTCCACTTT.

Ten or more counts support this clonotype. This chain connects TRBV4-1 to TRBJ2-2; 15 bases match TRBD2. The germline CDR1 and CDR2 sequences are MGHRA and YSYEKL. The CDR3 runs to 16 residues. The ends lost 4 bases at V and 7 bases at J; junction bases unmatched: 4. The CDR3 DNA reads as TGCGCCAGCAGCCCTGGACTAGCGGGGGGGCGCGGGGAGCTGTTTTTT. It translates to CASSPGLAGGRGELFF.

This clonotype showed up many times. V usage is TRBV20-1 and J usage is TRBJ2-2; D is uncertain. Germline CDR1 reads DFQATT; CDR2 reads SNEGSKA (reference sequence). CDR3 size: 13 residues. Trimming pared 2 bases from V and 1 base from J, leaving 5 bases between. The CDR3: CSARPGNTGELFF. CDR3 bases: TGCAGTGCTAGACCAGGGAACACCGGGGAGCTGTTTTTT.

This clonotype was found a few times. The chain is built from TRBV28 and TRBJ1-4; 8 positions match TRBD1. V shed 2 bases and J 8 bases; nucleotides not matched to a gene: 13. Germline V gene lookup returns CDR1 MDHEN and CDR2 SYDVKM. This CDR3 region has 17 residues. CDR3 sequence: CASSLGAETGVKEKLFF. The CDR3 DNA reads as TGTGCCAGCAGTTTAGGCGCAGAGACAGGGGTAAAGGAAAAACTGTTTTTT.

J is TRBJ1-2 and V is TRBV20-1, with D perhaps TRBD1 (5 bases). This CDR3 is 14 amino acids long. Germline CDR1 DFQATT, CDR2 SNEGSKA (reference sequence). V was clipped by 6 bases and J by 0 bases, with 14 bases between them. The CDR3 nucleotides read TGCAGTGCCGGCCGTGGGGGAGCTAACTATGGCTACACCTTC. Encoded protein: CSAGRGGANYGYTF.

This clonotype was seen ten or more times. This rearrangement joins TRBV19 to TRBJ1-1, with 7 bases that match TRBD1. There are 15 residues in the CDR3. CDR1 LNHDA and CDR2 SQIVND come from the germline V gene (reference sequence). The V and J ends lost 6 bases and 1 base, in that order; junction bases with no gene match: 8. This CDR3 reads CASSIQGSANTEAFF. The CDR3 DNA sequence: TGTGCCAGTAGCATACAGGGGTCCGCGAACACTGAAGCTTTCTTT.

The chain carries TRBV12-3 or TRBV12-4 and TRBJ2-5, with D tentatively TRBD1 (8 bases). Trimming pared 5 bases from V and 4 bases from J, leaving 14 bases between. The CDR3 has 14 amino acids. CDR3 in amino acids: CASSIHRGGETQYF. The CDR3 DNA reads as TGTGCCAGCAGTATCCACAGGGGGGGAGAGACCCAGTACTTC.